Below are 32 T cell receptor beta chains sequenced from a single sample in a study of cytomegalovirus exposure and HLA in healthy donors. PCR was performed using 60 Vbeta and 13 Jbeta primers. Produced via immunoSEQ multiplex PCR; TCRdb's table is partial and in-frame only. The repertoire consists of roughly 180,000 clones, with approximately 88% occurring once and the leading ten covering around 0.24%. Sample: PBMCs. The source of these receptors is a boy aged 5-17 years in good health and CMV-seronegative.

The chain combines TRBV19 with TRBJ2-4, with D uncertain. The germline CDR1 and CDR2 sequences are LNHDA and SQIVND (reference sequence). The CDR3 covers 15 residues. V was pared by 1 base and J by 0 bases, with 7 bases between. The CDR3 DNA is TGTGCCAGTAGTATAGGGGCGATAGCCAAAAACATTCAGTACTTC. Its protein product is CASSIGAIAKNIQYF.

As DNA, the CDR3 is TGTGCCAGCAGCCTTCTAGCGGGAGCTAACGAGCAGTACTTC. Amino acids: CASSLLAGANEQYF. The chain combines TRBV7-9 with TRBJ2-5, with TRBD2 identical over 10 bases. The J call is uncertain, as TRBJ2-7 better fits the DNA end. This CDR3 spans 14 amino acids. Per germline, CDR1 SEHNR and CDR2 FQNEAQ (reference sequence).

The chain employs TRBV6-5 and TRBJ1-1; the match to TRBD1 covers 9 bases. Unmatched junction bases numbered 7, after V lost 6 bases and J lost 2 bases. Germline CDR1 reads MNHEY; CDR2 reads SVGAGI. This CDR3 spans 15 amino acids. The CDR3 reads CASRATGGVNTEAFF. CDR3 in DNA: TGTGCCAGCAGAGCTACAGGGGGCGTCAACACTGAAGCTTTCTTT.

The V and J genes are TRBV28 and TRBJ1-5; D possibly corresponds to TRBD1 (5 bases). In germline, CDR1 is MDHEN, CDR2 SYDVKM. The CDR3 spans 16 residues. Trimming shortened V by 1 base and J by 5 bases, and 15 bases separated the two germline ends. The CDR3 is CASSLSGPQGHQPQHF. DNA of the CDR3: TGTGCCAGCAGTTTATCAGGGCCCCAAGGCCATCAGCCCCAGCATTTT.

The CDR3 nucleotides are TGTGCCAGCACGCGGGGCACTGAGCAGTTCTTC. Translation: CASTRGTEQFF. The chain carries TRBV19 and TRBJ2-1; weak D call: TRBD2 (6 bases). This CDR3 contains 11 residues. The V end lost 9 bases, the J end lost 9 bases, and 12 bases lay between the germline ends. Germline V gene data show CDR1 as LNHDA and CDR2 as SQIVND (reference sequence).

The chain is built from TRBV7-2 and TRBJ1-2; D remains ambiguous. V dropped 5 bases and J dropped 13 bases, with 20 bases sitting between them. The germline V gene has CDR1 SGHTA and CDR2 FQGNSA. This CDR3 is 13 amino acids long. DNA for the CDR3: TGTGCCAGCAGCCTACTTTCGGGCCCGGGATTCACCTTC. Its translation is CASSLLSGPGFTF.

The chain carries TRBV2 and TRBJ2-7; 7 positions match TRBD1. Germline V gene data show CDR1 as SNHLY and CDR2 as FYNNEI. V dropped 5 bases and J dropped 3; count of bases not matched to a gene: 7. This CDR3 contains 14 residues. The CDR3, as DNA: TGTGCCAGCAGTTACCGACAGGGAAGCTACGAGCAGTACTTC. It encodes CASSYRQGSYEQYF.

The genes are TRBV7-8 and TRBJ1-6; 8 positions match TRBD1. CDR1 and CDR2 (germline): SGHVS, FQNEAQ. V lost 3 bases, J lost 10 bases, and 8 bases stayed unmatched. The CDR3 is 15 residues long. The CDR3 region is CASSFTQGDRSPLHF. In DNA, the CDR3 is TGTGCCAGCAGCTTCACACAGGGGGATCGGTCACCCCTCCACTTT.

The chain links TRBV30 to TRBJ1-4; tentative D call: TRBD1 (6 bases). This CDR3 is built from 11 residues. Trimming took 8 bases from V and 8 from J, leaving 12 bases between them. Germline CDR1 is GTSNPN and CDR2 is SVGIG (reference sequence). This CDR3 is CAVEGGEKLFF. CDR3 coding DNA: TGTGCCGTGGAGGGGGGGGAAAAACTGTTTTTT.

The gene calls are TRBV6-6 and TRBJ2-7, with D possibly being TRBD1 (5 bases). Germline CDR1 is MNHNY and CDR2 is SVGAGI (reference sequence). The CDR3 is made up of 12 amino acids. Trimming removed 6 bases from V and 2 bases from J, with 8 bases in between. CDR3: CASSRQPYEQYF. The CDR3 bases are TGTGCCAGCAGCCGACAGCCCTACGAGCAGTACTTC.

The rearrangement joins TRBV9 to TRBJ2-5, with TRBD2 identical over 7 bases. Germline CDR1 reads SGDLS; CDR2 reads YYNGEE. The CDR3 runs to 15 residues. Trimming took 4 bases from V and 2 from J; bases not matched to a gene: 8. The CDR3 DNA sequence: TGTGCCAGCAGCCCAACCGGGACTACGCAAGAGACCCAGTACTTC. This encodes CASSPTGTTQETQYF.

The chain recombines TRBV27 with TRBJ1-4; D unresolved. CDR1 is MNHEY and CDR2 is SMNVEV in the germline V gene (reference sequence). This CDR3 region has 14 residues. V lost 4 bases and J 7 bases, leaving 13 bases between the germline ends. The CDR3 sequence is CASSSRMGGEKLFF. In DNA form, the CDR3 reads TGTGCCAGCAGTTCTCGAATGGGAGGTGAAAAACTGTTTTTT. Full variable domain (remainder filled in from reference TRBV27 and TRBJ1-4): EAQVTQNPRYLITVTGKKLTVTCSQNMNHEYMSWYRQDPGLGLRQIYYSMNVEVTDKGDVPEGYKVSRKEKRNFPLILESPSPNQTSLYFCASSSRMGGEKLFFGSGTQLSVL.

The chain has TRBV6-5 and TRBJ1-1; perhaps TRBD1 as D (5 bases). Trimming removed 2 bases at V and 5 bases at J, with 12 bases between. CDR1 and CDR2 (germline): MNHEY, SVGAGI. CDR3 length: 14 amino acids. The CDR3 loop reads CASSYGSGRTEAFF. The DNA of the CDR3 is TGTGCCAGCAGTTACGGGTCAGGGAGGACTGAAGCTTTCTTT.

The CDR3 DNA follows: TGTGCCAGCAGCTTAGGGACTAGCGGATTCTACGAGCAGTACTTC. Translated: CASSLGTSGFYEQYF. This chain links TRBV7-3 with TRBJ2-7; 11 nucleotides agree with TRBD2. V lost 2 bases and J lost 3; bases outside the gene matches: 3. This CDR3 has 15 residues. Germline CDR1 SGHTA, CDR2 FQGTGA.

Regarding this clone: A junction end diverges from the germline sequence, so it may reflect a read error. The chain uses TRBV27 and TRBJ1-5, with D hard to call. From germline, CDR1 is MNHEY and CDR2 SMNVEV (reference sequence). The CDR3 has 13 residues. The CDR3 loop is CASSLSSITDLSF. CDR3 sequence (DNA): TGTGCCAGCAGTTTATCGAGCATTACAGACCTCAGTTTT.

This clone showed up just once. The chain uses TRBV18 and TRBJ1-3; TRBD1 matches 8 bases. V lost 3 bases to trimming and J lost 4 bases; unmatched junction nucleotides: 8. The CDR3 runs 16 residues. Germline V lookup: CDR1 KGHSH, CDR2 LQKENI. CDR3 amino acids: CASSPTTGVEGNTIYF. The CDR3 region has the DNA TGTGCCAGCTCACCCACGACAGGGGTTGAGGGAAACACCATATATTTT.

The V and J genes are TRBV10-2 and TRBJ2-7; 11 nucleotides match TRBD1. The CDR3 extends over 13 amino acids. The V gene's germline CDR1 is WSHSY and CDR2 SAAADI. Trimming took 8 bases from V and 3 from J; bases not matched to a gene: 3. CDR3 nucleotide sequence: TGCGCCAGCGCAGGGACAGGGGGCTACGAGCAGTACTTC. This codes for CASAGTGGYEQYF.

The chain couples TRBV7-2 to TRBJ1-1, with a possible D match to TRBD1 (5 bases). The CDR3 totals 15 residues. The V gene lost 1 base and the J gene lost 10 bases, with 19 bases spanning the gap. Germline V gene sequence: CDR1 SGHTA, CDR2 FQGNSA. This chain's CDR3 is CASSLDVRQGGAAFF. The DNA for the CDR3 is TGTGCCAGCAGCTTAGATGTAAGGCAGGGTGGCGCAGCTTTCTTT.

This sequence joins TRBV30 and TRBJ1-1, with D possibly being TRBD1 (5 bases). There are 12 residues in the CDR3. CDR1 and CDR2 from the germline V gene are GTSNPN and SVGIG (reference sequence). The germline V and J ends were trimmed by 8 bases and 4 bases, with 14 bases remaining between them. The CDR3 DNA reads as TGTGCCACTATCCCCGGGGGCACTGAAGCTTTCTTT. This sequence encodes CATIPGGTEAFF.

The chain is built from TRBV9 and TRBJ1-2; D possibly corresponds to TRBD1 (5 bases). The V end lost 4 bases, the J end lost 4 bases, and 20 bases lay between the germline ends. Germline CDR1 is SGDLS and CDR2 is YYNGEE. The CDR3 has 16 residues. Here the CDR3 DNA reads TGTGCCAGCAGCCCTCAATCCCCGGGACTACCCTATGGCTACACCTTC. The encoded protein is CASSPQSPGLPYGYTF.

About this clone: The same CDR3 can be traced to other DNA sequences in this sample. The J gene is TRBJ1-1, the V gene TRBV7-2, with D possibly TRBD1 on 5 matching bases. The CDR3 runs to 14 residues. V shed 1 base and J shed 4 bases, with 10 bases lying between them. CDR1 SGHTA and CDR2 FQGNSA come from the germline V gene. The CDR3 DNA sequence: TGTGCCAGCAGCTTAGGGGGCGGGGGCACTGAAGCTTTCTTT. Protein: CASSLGGGGTEAFF.

This chain links TRBV27 with TRBJ1-2, with D perhaps matching TRBD1 (6 bases). Trimming removed 5 bases at V and 6 bases at J, with 13 bases between. CDR1 is MNHEY, CDR2 SMNVEV, per germline (reference sequence). CDR3 length equals 13 residues. CDR3 nucleotides: TGTGCCAGCAGTCGGGGGGGCGCGGATGGCTACACCTTC. Translated: CASSRGGADGYTF.

About this clone itself: The same CDR3 can be traced to other DNA sequences in this sample. This chain joins TRBV5-1 and TRBJ2-5, with D maybe TRBD1 (5 bases). This CDR3 region has 15 residues. CDR1 SGHRS and CDR2 YFSETQ come from the germline V gene. Trimming removed 0 bases from V and 5 bases from J, with 14 bases in between. CDR3 loop: CASSLGPGPQETQYF. The DNA for the CDR3 is TGCGCCAGCAGCTTGGGACCAGGGCCTCAGGAGACCCAGTACTTC. Using reference TRBV5-1 and TRBJ2-5 for the parts outside the CDR3, the full variable domain is KAGVTQTPRYLIKTRGQQVTLSCSPISGHRSVSWYQQTPGQGLQFLFEYFSETQRNKGNFPGRFSGRQFSNSRSEMNVSTLELGDSALYLCASSLGPGPQETQYFGPGTRLLVL.

The rearrangement joins TRBV15 to TRBJ1-3; 10 bases agree with TRBD1. Germline V gene lookup returns CDR1 LNHNV and CDR2 YYDKDF (reference sequence). The CDR3 contains 15 residues. V was pared by 3 bases and J by 7 bases, with 6 bases of the junction left unmatched. The CDR3 DNA is TGTGCCACCAGCAGCGACAGGGGGCTGGGGAACACCATATATTTT. Translated, it gives CATSSDRGLGNTIYF.

The chain couples TRBV4-1 to TRBJ1-2; 7 bases agree with TRBD1. CDR3 size: 15 residues. Germline V CDR1 and CDR2: MGHRA, YSYEKL. J lost 14 bases, V lost 1 base, and 16 bases had no gene match. The CDR3 spells CASSQVPGQESPKTF. The CDR3 nucleotides read TGCGCCAGCAGCCAAGTCCCAGGACAGGAGTCCCCGAAGACCTTC.

The chain uses TRBV9 and TRBJ2-1, with a possible D match to TRBD2 (6 bases). Germline CDR1 reads SGDLS; CDR2 reads YYNGEE. V lost 3 bases and J 2 bases, leaving 15 bases between the germline ends. The CDR3 loop spans 16 amino acids. The CDR3 loop reads CASSESFTGAYNEQFF. The CDR3, as DNA: TGTGCCAGCAGCGAATCATTTACGGGAGCCTACAATGAGCAGTTCTTC.

This clone was picked up one time. This chain connects TRBV5-4 to TRBJ2-2; 9 bases fit TRBD1. Trimming took 4 bases from V and 2 from J; bases not matched to a gene: 3. Germline V gene data show CDR1 as SGHNT and CDR2 as YYREEE (reference sequence). The CDR3 contains 15 residues. CDR3 region: CASSPGQGNTGELFF. Written as DNA, the CDR3 is TGTGCCAGCAGCCCGGGACAGGGCAACACCGGGGAGCTGTTTTTT.

This chain joins TRBV19 and TRBJ2-2; 14 bases agree with TRBD2. The germline CDR1 and CDR2 sequences are LNHDA and SQIVND (reference sequence). The CDR3 extends over 18 amino acids. V lost 5 bases, J lost 2 bases, and 7 bases stayed unmatched. As DNA, the CDR3 is TGTGCCAGTAGTTTTAGACTAGCGGGAGGGCCCAACACCGGGGAGCTGTTTTTT. It is translated as CASSFRLAGGPNTGELFF.

V gene TRBV2 combines with J gene TRBJ2-1, with TRBD2 identical over 10 bases. V gave up 6 bases and J gave up 3 bases; unmatched junction bases: 5. CDR3 size: 15 residues. Germline assignment: CDR1 SNHLY and CDR2 FYNNEI. The CDR3 bases are TGTGCCAGCAGGACCGGGACTAGCGTCTACAATGAGCAGTTCTTC. Translation gives CASRTGTSVYNEQFF.

This chain uses TRBV28 with TRBJ2-7; a possible D gene is TRBD2 (6 bases). The germline CDR1 and CDR2 sequences are MDHEN and SYDVKM. The V end was cut by 4 bases, the J end by 6 bases, with 10 bases between. The CDR3 covers 12 residues. As DNA, the CDR3 is TGTGCCAGCAGTTGGAGACTAGGCGAGCAGTACTTC. Its protein is CASSWRLGEQYF.

J is TRBJ2-7 and V is TRBV7-2; perhaps TRBD2 as D (5 bases). The germline gives CDR1 SGHTA, CDR2 FQGNSA. This CDR3 contains 15 residues. Trimming stripped 1 base from V and 4 bases from J, with 14 bases between. The CDR3 loop reads CASSLEIGIAYEQYF. For the CDR3, the DNA is TGTGCCAGCAGCTTAGAGATCGGGATAGCGTACGAGCAGTACTTC.

This clone was detected many times. The J gene is TRBJ1-1, the V gene TRBV28; 9 bases agree with TRBD1. After removal of 5 bases from V and 8 bases from J, the junction contained 12 bases not matched to a gene. Germline V CDR1 and CDR2: MDHEN, SYDVKM. The CDR3 totals 15 residues. The DNA for the CDR3 is TGTGCCAGCAGTCCCACCGGGACAGGGAGGTCGGAAGCTTTCTTT. Translating gives CASSPTGTGRSEAFF.